Below, 6 T cell receptor beta chains from the same sample are listed, as sequenced in a study of cytomegalovirus exposure and HLA in healthy donors. The protocol was immunoSEQ multiplex PCR, while the TCRdb copy is restricted to in-frame clones and leaves out a portion. Of approximately 39,000 clones in the sample, about 93% were seen once. The specimen was PBMCs. The receptors shown here come from a young man in good health and CMV-seronegative.

The chain has TRBV19 and TRBJ2-7; 10 nucleotides match TRBD1. J was trimmed by 0 bases and V by 0 bases; bases with no gene match: 8. CDR1 and CDR2 from the germline V gene are LNHDA and SQIVND (reference sequence). CDR3 length: 18 residues. In DNA, the CDR3 is TGTGCCAGTAGTATAGATCGACCCCGACAGGGGGCCTCCTACGAGCAGTACTTC. It encodes CASSIDRPRQGASYEQYF.

This chain connects TRBV19 to TRBJ1-1; D is ambiguous. In germline, CDR1 is LNHDA, CDR2 SQIVND (reference sequence). This CDR3 region has 16 residues. The V gene lost 1 base and the J gene lost 1 base, with 13 bases spanning the gap. CDR3 DNA: TGTGCCAGTAGTATAGCAAACCCCCCAGGGAACACTGAAGCTTTCTTT. Protein sequence: CASSIANPPGNTEAFF.

The chain has TRBV28 and TRBJ1-2, with TRBD1 matching over 7 bases. This CDR3 is 14 amino acids long. V shed 3 bases and J 8 bases; nucleotides not matched to a gene: 9. The germline V gene encodes CDR1 MDHEN and CDR2 SYDVKM. As DNA, the CDR3 is TGTGCCAGCAGTTTGTTAGGGGGCGCATGGGGCTACACCTTC. Amino acid sequence: CASSLLGGAWGYTF.

The chain carries TRBV5-4 and TRBJ1-6, with 9 bases fitting TRBD1. CDR1 is SGHNT and CDR2 is YYREEE in the germline V gene (reference sequence). The CDR3 contains 14 residues. V dropped 4 bases and J dropped 7; count of bases not matched to a gene: 3. The DNA of the CDR3 is TGTGCCAGCAGCGTTGACAGGGGGAATTCACCCCTCCACTTT. Translated: CASSVDRGNSPLHF. Combining the CDR3 with reference TRBV5-4 and TRBJ1-6 gives the whole variable domain ETGVTQSPTHLIKTRGQQVTLRCSSQSGHNTVSWYQQALGQGPQFIFQYYREEENGRGNFPPRFSGLQFPNYSSELNVNALELDDSALYLCASSVDRGNSPLHFGNGTRLTVT.

The V gene is TRBV5-1, the J gene TRBJ1-1; 9 nucleotides align to TRBD1. The junction had 7 bases not matched to a gene; V was cut back by 3 bases and J by 4 bases. This CDR3 spans 15 amino acids. The germline CDR1 and CDR2 sequences are SGHRS and YFSETQ. In nucleotides, the CDR3 is TGCGCCAGCAGCTACCGGGACAGGGATAGCACTGAAGCTTTCTTT. It yields the protein CASSYRDRDSTEAFF.

The rearrangement uses TRBV4-2 and TRBJ2-1; 8 bases map to TRBD2. The trim removed 1 base at V and 4 bases at J, leaving 3 bases unmatched. The CDR3 consists of 15 residues. Germline V gives CDR1 LGHNA, CDR2 YNFKEQ. Written as DNA, the CDR3 is TGTGCCAGCAGCCAAGCTAGCGGGCAATACAATGAGCAGTTCTTC. Translated: CASSQASGQYNEQFF.